This TCR beta chain came from a study of identical twins (dated by TCRdb to the mid-2010s). Regarding the complete study: To test whether fetal clonotypes persist, this study deep-sequenced TCR alpha and beta repertoires from monozygotic twins, from unrelated adults of various ages, and from cord blood. To rule out contamination, replicate twin experiments were performed at different times with different library preparation protocols.

CDR1 and CDR2, looked up from the germline V gene (reference sequence), are SEHNR and FQNEAQ. The V end loses 7 bases and the J end loses 0 bases, and a stretch of 12 bases separates them. The CDR3 has 14 amino acids, counting the end cysteine and phenylalanine. The read is trimmed to its CDR3 DNA, 42 bases read in frame from base 1. Points on this clonotype: What this receptor recognizes is not known. It has no much larger one-base neighbor in the sample; base qualities were not kept.

The investigation overall reported the following: Fewer insertions were carried by abundant cord blood beta clonotypes; a weaker similar trend was observed in young adult naive repertoires, while no such trend was observed in memory repertoires. Invariant T cells such as MAIT and iNKT could partly confound zero-insertion analyses, though diverse VJ usage argued against this for most clonotypes. Out-of-frame TCR alpha sequences shared between twins showed an excess of low generation-probability sequences compared with coincidental sharing between unrelated individuals. Excess twin sharing in beta out-of-frame sequences was weaker because fewer shared sequences lowered the signal-to-noise ratio. Because the same donors could not be followed over many years, conclusions were based on cross-sectional statistical analysis. In monozygotic twins, out-of-frame TCR alpha sharing was systematically underestimated by recombination models, although the models agreed with sharing between unrelated individuals.

The receptor library was made with 5' RACE. Sequencing instrument: Illumina HiSeq 2000. Template switching added a universal primer binding site, and the final cDNA carried a unique molecular identifier that allowed TCR cDNA molecules to be counted accurately. Specific primers in the conserved constant-segment region were used to synthesize first-strand cDNA for TCR alpha and beta chains. To control for contamination, each cDNA library was double barcoded with a SMART-Mk sample barcode plus Illumina barcodes. TruSeq adapter sequences, together with Illumina sample barcodes, were added in two successive PCR steps. TCR alpha and beta cDNA libraries were sequenced on the Illumina HiSeq platform with custom primers. Per the authors' processing: MiGEC processed the raw reads to extract unique molecular identifiers, while MiXCR was used to determine the CDR3 positions. For each individual, recombination models were inferred using an EM algorithm with the repgenHMM and IGoR tools. Shared clonotype analysis was performed with the tcR package in R, normalizing sharing by the product of cloneset sizes. Out-of-frame nonproductive sequences were analyzed to study raw recombination free of thymic and clonal selection effects. TCRdb trimmed public reads at Q25 via fastp, called clones via MiXCR and kept in-frame beta chains. A single entry per CDR3 protein holds the most common genes and DNA from its merged rows. What appears here as the V and J calls and clone size reflects TCRdb's work, not the paper's. The sample data list 400,000 to 550,000 distinct CDR3 sequences, and around 20% of these were observed just once. The ten largest make up about 0.91% of the sample.

Only healthy Caucasian donors were included. Three pairs of female monozygotic twins, all aged about 18 to 30 years, were included in the twin cohort. CD4+ and CD8+ T cell populations were isolated with positive isolation kits from Invitrogen. The same data also went into a second study, on T cells expressing NK-cell markers. The other study reports the following: In sorted CD3+CD56+NKG2C+, CD3+CD56+NKG2C- and CD3+CD56-NKG2C+ T-cell subsets from eight or nine donors, TCR beta-chain repertoires were profiled. Among the eight sequenced donors, seven were HCMV-seropositive and one was HCMV-seronegative. To restrict sorting to alphabetaTCR-expressing T cells, an anti-gammadeltaTCR antibody was added in several experiments. In six donors, the dominant CD3+CD56+NKG2C+ clonotypes ranked among the top 10 CD8+ clonotypes, making up 1.0-7.0% of CD8+ T cells. Those dominant clonotypes were again the most abundant among CD3+CD56-NKG2C+ cells in a few donors, at about 28.3-65%. It remained unclear whether the expanded NKG2C-expressing T cell clones were specific for HCMV antigens. The study sequenced eight donors, all healthy volunteers chosen at random: three men and five women. HCMV serostatus was determined by detecting HCMV-specific IgG in serum with a commercial ELISA kit. MIGEC handled demultiplexing of the reads and grouping by UMI, while MiTCR was used to assemble and quantify clonotypes. To exclude erroneous sequences, any TCR cDNA sequence not supported by at least two reads was discarded. The tcR package was used for downstream repertoire analysis, with clonotypes matched between fractions based on CDR3 nucleotide sequence plus V segment. VDJmatch was used to annotate antigen specificity against VDJdb, with one amino acid substitution allowed in CDR3.

The chain joins TRBV7-9 to TRBJ1-1; a tentative D call is TRBD1 (6 bases match). The sequenced sample consisted of CD4+ T cells sorted from blood. This TCR was recovered from a woman between 18 and 30 years old in good health. The base sequence is TGTGCCAGCATCCCTGGGGGCATGAACACTGAAGCTTTCTTT. It codes for CASIPGGMNTEAFF.